These 30 T cell receptor beta chains share one sample of origin, sequenced in a study of Ad26.COV2.S vaccination and SARS-CoV-2 variants. Data came from immunoSEQ multiplex PCR; TCRdb stores just in-frame clones and leaves some out. Of tens of thousands of clones listed, roughly 80% are singletons. The sample consisted of peripheral blood, taken after recovery from COVID-19. The source of these receptors is a human donor who had recovered from COVID-19.

This clone appeared a few times. V usage is TRBV7-9 and J usage is TRBJ1-6; a possible D gene is TRBD1 (5 bases). Germline values: CDR1 SEHNR, CDR2 FQNEAQ (reference sequence). The CDR3 runs to 14 residues. The V end lost 5 bases, the J end lost 7 bases, and 12 bases lay between the germline ends. This chain's CDR3 is CASSLGPVNSPLHF. As DNA, the CDR3 is TGTGCCAGCAGCCTGGGGCCAGTCAATTCACCCCTCCACTTT.

The chain carries TRBV5-1 and TRBJ1-2; TRBD1 is a possible D gene (6 bases). Germline V gene lookup returns CDR1 SGHRS and CDR2 YFSETQ. Trimming took off 1 base at V and 8 bases at J, with 15 bases between the two ends. This CDR3 is built from 14 residues. CDR3 nucleotides: TGCGCCAGCAGCTTGCCGGCGGGGGCACAGGGCTACACCTTC. It codes for CASSLPAGAQGYTF. Full variable domain (remainder filled in from reference TRBV5-1 and TRBJ1-2): KAGVTQTPRYLIKTRGQQVTLSCSPISGHRSVSWYQQTPGQGLQFLFEYFSETQRNKGNFPGRFSGRQFSNSRSEMNVSTLELGDSALYLCASSLPAGAQGYTFGSGTRLTVV.

This clone appeared a few times. This chain links TRBV6-4 with TRBJ2-1; TRBD2 is a possible D gene (5 bases). Trimming removed 5 bases at V and 5 bases at J, with 25 bases between. The CDR3 spans 18 residues. The germline gives CDR1 MRHNA, CDR2 SNTAGT. The DNA of the CDR3 is TGTGCCAGCAGTCCACGACCCCTGACTACCGGACGGAACAATGAGCAGTTCTTC. Translating gives CASSPRPLTTGRNNEQFF.

J is TRBJ2-5 and V is TRBV19; TRBD2 agrees at 7 bases. V shed 6 bases, J shed 2 bases, and the junction held 12 bases outside the gene matches. This CDR3 has 16 residues. Germline V gene sequence: CDR1 LNHDA, CDR2 SQIVND (reference sequence). CDR3 sequence reads: CASSLGGFNAQETQYF. The CDR3 bases are TGTGCCAGTAGCTTGGGAGGGTTCAATGCGCAAGAGACCCAGTACTTC.

The sample holds a few counts of this clone. The V gene is TRBV2, the J gene TRBJ2-7, with 12 bases that match TRBD1. Germline CDR1 reads SNHLY; CDR2 reads FYNNEI. CDR3 length: 16 residues. Trimming removed 8 bases from V and 5 bases from J; junction bases left unmatched: 13. The chain's CDR3 is CASSLAPGTGGNEQYF. The CDR3 nucleotides read TGTGCCAGCTCGCTAGCCCCGGGGACAGGGGGCAACGAGCAGTACTTC. Complete variable domain (other parts from reference TRBV2 and TRBJ2-7): EPEVTQTPSHQVTQMGQEVILRCVPISNHLYFYWYRQILGQKVEFLVSFYNNEISEKSEIFDDQFSVERPDGSNFTLKIRSTKLEDSAMYFCASSLAPGTGGNEQYFGPGTRLTVT.

V and J are TRBV10-3 and TRBJ1-1, with unresolved D. V dropped 3 bases and J dropped 6 bases, with 11 bases sitting between them. This CDR3 contains 13 residues. CDR1 and CDR2 from the germline V gene are ENHRY and SYGVKD. Here the CDR3 reads CAISDGPVSEAFF. The CDR3 region has the DNA TGTGCCATCAGTGATGGGCCAGTTTCTGAAGCTTTCTTT.

The rearrangement uses TRBV13 and TRBJ1-6; the match to TRBD1 covers 7 bases. Germline V gene lookup returns CDR1 PRHDT and CDR2 FYEKMQ (reference sequence). This CDR3 region has 17 residues. Germline trimming cut 0 bases from V and 6 bases from J; bases unmatched to any gene: 8. The CDR3 sequence: CASSLGGPGGFNSPLHF. CDR3 coding DNA: TGTGCCAGCAGCTTAGGCGGACCAGGGGGGTTTAATTCACCCCTCCACTTT.

V is TRBV6-1 and J is TRBJ1-3, with D hard to call. The CDR3 extends over 16 amino acids. Trimming left V 1 base short and J 0 bases short, with 10 bases between. Germline CDR1 and CDR2: MNHNS and SASEGT. CDR3 nucleotides: TGTGCCAGCAGTGAAGTTGGCGGAAGCTCTGGAAACACCATATATTTT. Its translation is CASSEVGGSSGNTIYF.

V and J are TRBV5-1 and TRBJ1-2; D is undetermined. This CDR3 comprises 15 residues. V lost 0 bases and J 4 bases, leaving 13 bases between the germline ends. The germline V gene has CDR1 SGHRS and CDR2 YFSETQ. The CDR3 DNA follows: TGCGCCAGCAGCTTGGGTACCGCGGTGGCCTATGGCTACACCTTC. This encodes CASSLGTAVAYGYTF.

The genes are TRBV24-1 and TRBJ1-3, with a tentative D call TRBD1 (5 bases). The V gene's germline CDR1 is KGHDR and CDR2 SFDVKD. Trimming stripped 7 bases from V and 10 bases from J, with 28 bases between. The CDR3 extends over 17 amino acids. The CDR3 protein is CATRSGNPGTDSGTIYF. The CDR3 DNA follows: TGTGCCACCAGAAGCGGTAACCCCGGGACGGACTCCGGGACCATATATTTT.

V usage is TRBV6-5 and J usage is TRBJ2-6; D not resolved. The CDR3 contains 13 residues. Between the trimmed V and J ends, which lost 6 bases and 4 bases, there was a span of 7 bases. Germline CDR1 reads MNHEY; CDR2 reads SVGAGI. The CDR3 sequence: CASSPAGANVLTF. In DNA form, the CDR3 reads TGTGCCAGCAGCCCCGCCGGGGCCAACGTCCTGACTTTC.

Judged by abundance, this clone is medium-sized. The rearrangement uses TRBV11-2 and TRBJ2-1, with D unresolved. Germline-derived CDR1 and CDR2 are SGHAT and FQNNGV. This CDR3 spans 18 amino acids. The V end was cut by 5 bases, the J end by 4 bases, with 24 bases between. The CDR3 DNA reads as TGTGCCAGCAGCCCTCCTCTAGATTTGGTGGAAGGGTACAATGAGCAGTTCTTC. Translation gives CASSPPLDLVEGYNEQFF.

The chain recombines TRBV28 with TRBJ2-1; 9 bases line up with TRBD2. Germline V gives CDR1 MDHEN, CDR2 SYDVKM. With 6 bases clipped from V and 2 bases from J, the junction kept 2 bases outside the gene matches. The CDR3 is 14 residues long. This chain's CDR3 is CASRLAGPYNEQFF. CDR3 sequence (DNA): TGTGCCAGCAGACTAGCGGGTCCCTACAATGAGCAGTTCTTC.

This rearrangement joins TRBV19 to TRBJ1-5; TRBD1 agrees at 8 bases. The CDR3 loop spans 13 amino acids. Germline V gene lookup returns CDR1 LNHDA and CDR2 SQIVND (reference sequence). J was trimmed by 2 bases and V by 8 bases; bases with no gene match: 2. The CDR3, as DNA: TGTGCCAGTTCGACAGGGGGCAATCAGCCCCAGCATTTT. Encoded protein: CASSTGGNQPQHF.

The V and J genes are TRBV2 and TRBJ2-7; the D gene is possibly TRBD2 (5 bases). Germline V CDR1 and CDR2: SNHLY, FYNNEI. V was pared by 7 bases and J by 3 bases, with 7 bases between. The CDR3 has 11 amino acids. CDR3 DNA: TGTGCCAGCACTGACTACTACGAGCAGTACTTC. Translating gives CASTDYYEQYF.

The DNA for the CDR3 is TGTGCCAGTAGAAGGGCAGGGGGAAGCGGGGTCTATGGCTACACCTTC. It is translated as CASRRAGGSGVYGYTF. This rearrangement joins TRBV19 to TRBJ1-2; 7 nucleotides match TRBD1. The junction had 14 bases not matched to a gene; V was cut back by 6 bases and J by 4 bases. The CDR3 sequence is 16 residues long. From germline, CDR1 is LNHDA and CDR2 SQIVND (reference sequence).

CDR3 sequence (DNA): TGTGCCAGCAGCTTGGGGGGACAGGGGGCGCAAACTGAAGCTTTCTTT. It codes for CASSLGGQGAQTEAFF. This chain joins TRBV5-4 and TRBJ1-1; 12 bases match TRBD1. V gave up 0 bases and J gave up 5 bases; unmatched junction bases: 5. This CDR3 comprises 16 residues. Germline V gene lookup returns CDR1 SGHNT and CDR2 YYREEE (reference sequence).

Details on this clone: A junction end diverges from the germline sequence, so it may reflect a read error. V usage is TRBV19 and J usage is TRBJ1-1; TRBD1 aligns across 7 bases. Germline CDR1 LNHDA, CDR2 SQIVND (reference sequence). The CDR3 is 13 residues long. CDR3 coding DNA: TGTGCCGCCTCACAGGGGCCCTACACAGAAGCTTTCTTT. This sequence encodes CAASQGPYTEAFF.

The chain has TRBV7-9 and TRBJ2-1; D call uncertain. Germline loops: CDR1 SEHNR, CDR2 FQNEAQ (reference sequence). V lost 0 bases and J 7 bases, leaving 4 bases between the germline ends. The CDR3 has 12 residues. The CDR3 reads CASSLASNEQFF. CDR3 DNA sequence: TGTGCCAGCAGCTTAGCAAGTAATGAGCAGTTCTTC.

The chain joins TRBV6-5 to TRBJ2-7; tentative D call: TRBD1 (6 bases). Trimming removed 4 bases at V and 5 bases at J, with 18 bases between. The CDR3 runs to 15 residues. CDR1 and CDR2 from the germline V gene are MNHEY and SVGAGI. DNA for the CDR3: TGTGCCAGCAGTTCTGACAGGACCTCAAGGAACGAGCAGTACGTC. This sequence encodes CASSSDRTSRNEQYV.

This chain connects TRBV5-1 to TRBJ2-5, with TRBD2 matching over 8 bases. This CDR3 has 15 residues. With V trimmed by 4 bases and J by 2 bases, 7 bases remained unmatched. CDR1 is SGHRS, CDR2 YFSETQ, per germline. CDR3 region: CASSMGASGQETQYF. The CDR3 DNA reads TGCGCCAGCAGCATGGGGGCTAGCGGGCAAGAGACCCAGTACTTC. The full variable domain, in which reference TRBV5-1 and TRBJ2-5 provide the parts outside the CDR3, is KAGVTQTPRYLIKTRGQQVTLSCSPISGHRSVSWYQQTPGQGLQFLFEYFSETQRNKGNFPGRFSGRQFSNSRSEMNVSTLELGDSALYLCASSMGASGQETQYFGPGTRLLVL.

V usage is TRBV6-1 and J usage is TRBJ2-5; maybe TRBD2 (6 bases). Looked up from germline, CDR1 is MNHNS and CDR2 is SASEGT. The CDR3 length is 16 residues. The germline V and J ends were trimmed by 7 bases and 4 bases, with 22 bases remaining between them. CDR3 sequence: CASTDITMGGGETQYF. CDR3 DNA sequence: TGTGCCAGCACTGACATTACGATGGGGGGAGGAGAGACCCAGTACTTC.

The chain couples TRBV10-3 to TRBJ1-2, with D possibly TRBD1 on 6 matching bases. Germline V gives CDR1 ENHRY, CDR2 SYGVKD. The CDR3 has 14 residues. Trimming removed 4 bases from V and 7 bases from J, with 16 bases in between. The CDR3 nucleotides read TGTGCCATCAGTGGGGGGCGGACCTTAAGTGGCTACACCTTC. Protein sequence: CAISGGRTLSGYTF.

The chain employs TRBV28 and TRBJ2-1, with 10 bases lining up with TRBD2. V gave up 8 bases and J gave up 1 base; unmatched junction bases: 2. The germline V gene has CDR1 MDHEN and CDR2 SYDVKM. There are 14 residues in the CDR3. The CDR3 DNA reads as TGTGCCAGCGGACTAGCGGTGTCCTACAATGAGCAGTTCTTC. Translated, it gives CASGLAVSYNEQFF.

This chain uses TRBV29-1 with TRBJ1-2, with TRBD1 matching over 9 bases. The V and J ends lost 1 base and 4 bases, in that order; junction bases with no gene match: 4. CDR1 and CDR2 from the germline V gene are SQVTM and ANQGSEA. The CDR3 loop spans 14 amino acids. The CDR3 DNA reads as TGCAGCGTTGAAGTACAGGGGGCCGGCTATGGCTACACCTTC. Protein sequence: CSVEVQGAGYGYTF.

The V call is TRBV18, the J call TRBJ2-3, with D unresolved. V gave up 6 bases and J gave up 2 bases, with 9 bases separating them. Germline loops: CDR1 KGHSH, CDR2 LQKENI. The CDR3 is 13 residues long. The CDR3 protein is CASSPPVTDTQYF. The CDR3 bases are TGTGCCAGCTCGCCTCCCGTCACAGATACGCAGTATTTT.

The chain combines TRBV2 with TRBJ2-7; the D gene could be TRBD1 or TRBD2 (5 bases each). V shed 10 bases and J shed 6 bases, with 19 bases lying between them. CDR3 length: 13 amino acids. Germline assignment: CDR1 SNHLY and CDR2 FYNNEI. The CDR3 region is CAIEALTGGEQYV. The CDR3, as DNA: TGTGCCATCGAAGCCTTAACAGGAGGCGAGCAGTACGTC.

The genes are TRBV10-2 and TRBJ1-6, with D hard to call. The CDR3 totals 16 residues. Germline assignment: CDR1 WSHSY and CDR2 SAAADI. Trimming stripped 3 bases from V and 3 bases from J, with 12 bases between. The DNA for the CDR3 is TGCGCCAGCAGTGATTCCACGGAATACTATAATTCACCCCTCCACTTT. It encodes CASSDSTEYYNSPLHF.

The chain links TRBV7-9 to TRBJ1-2; D ambiguous. Germline CDR1 and CDR2: SEHNR and FQNEAQ (reference sequence). The CDR3 is 17 residues long. V lost 1 base and J lost 0, with 15 bases in between. The CDR3 bases are TGTGCCAGCAGCTTAGAGCAGGCGGCGCCCGCTAACTATGGCTACACCTTC. It encodes CASSLEQAAPANYGYTF.

The chain employs TRBV5-4 and TRBJ1-5, with TRBD1 matching over 7 bases. The CDR3 runs 13 residues. CDR1 SGHNT and CDR2 YYREEE come from the germline V gene (reference sequence). The V and J ends lost 5 bases and 6 bases, in that order; junction bases with no gene match: 5. DNA of the CDR3: TGTGCCAGCAGTTTACAGGGGTCTCAGCCCCAGCATTTT. As protein: CASSLQGSQPQHF.